The 7 T cell receptor beta chains reported below all come from one sample, sequenced in a study of T and B cells in COVID-19 patients (dated by TCRdb to about 2020). Sequencer: Illumina MiSeq. Multiplex PCR with BIOMED2 TRB-A/B primer pools was used to amplify the TRB rearrangements. The public reads were run again by TCRdb, first through fastp at Q25 and then through MiXCR, and only productive beta chains were kept. Rows are combined by CDR3 protein, so each entry shows the most common genes and DNA. This sample is represented by under 7,000 distinct CDR3 sequences; roughly 25% of them were singletons. The ten largest clonotypes hold just under 20% of the sample. TRB repertoires were amplified from about 260-540 ng of genomic DNA extracted from blood. The sequenced sample was blood. The receptors were gathered from a human donor with active COVID-19.

The V and J genes are TRBV20-1 and TRBJ2-1, with TRBD2 identical over 9 bases. CDR3 length: 17 residues. V lost 0 bases, J lost 7 bases, and 13 bases stayed unmatched. Looked up from germline, CDR1 is DFQATT and CDR2 is SNEGSKA (reference sequence). This CDR3 is CSARDMGAGGPRNEQFF. In nucleotides, the CDR3 is TGCAGTGCTAGAGATATGGGGGCGGGGGGGCCACGAAATGAGCAGTTCTTC.

The chain combines TRBV15 with TRBJ2-7; 9 nucleotides match TRBD1. CDR1 is LNHNV, CDR2 YYDKDF, per germline (reference sequence). Germline trimming cut 3 bases from V and 3 bases from J; bases unmatched to any gene: 6. The CDR3 spans 15 residues. This CDR3 is CATSSWGQGLYEQYF. CDR3 sequence (DNA): TGTGCCACCAGCAGCTGGGGACAGGGTCTCTACGAGCAGTACTTC.

V and J are TRBV12-3 or TRBV12-4 and TRBJ2-2; D remains unclear. The CDR3 length is 11 residues. V was pared by 6 bases and J by 5 bases, with 4 bases between. The DNA for the CDR3 is TGTGCCAGCAGCTCGACCGGGGAGCTGTTTTTT. Its protein product is CASSSTGELFF.

This clonotype appeared many times. The chain uses TRBV27 and TRBJ2-5, with 10 nucleotides matching TRBD1. V trimming: 3 bases; J trimming: 5 bases; junction bases outside the gene matches: 6. From germline, CDR1 is MNHEY and CDR2 SMNVEV (reference sequence). The CDR3 consists of 15 residues. CDR3 DNA: TGTGCCAGCAGTTTTTGGGACAGGGGAGAGGAGACCCAGTACTTC. This encodes CASSFWDRGEETQYF.

This clonotype is categorized as medium-sized. CDR3 region: CASNLGRESAYNEQFF. The DNA of the CDR3 is TGTGCCAGTAATCTAGGAAGGGAATCGGCCTACAATGAGCAGTTCTTC. The rearrangement links TRBV19 to TRBJ2-1; D is unclear. The CDR3 sequence is 16 residues long. The germline V gene has CDR1 LNHDA and CDR2 SQIVND (reference sequence). The ends were cut back, 7 bases at V and 2 bases at J, with 18 bases in the middle.

The CDR3 bases are TGTGCCACCAGTGTAGGGGGAGGGTATCGGCCCCAGCATTTT. Encoded protein: CATSVGGGYRPQHF. V is TRBV24-1 and J is TRBJ1-5; D possibly corresponds to TRBD1 (6 bases). Germline lookup yields CDR1 KGHDR and CDR2 SFDVKD. Trimming took 5 bases from V and 9 from J, leaving 16 bases between them. The CDR3 extends over 14 amino acids.

This clonotype is categorized as medium-sized (0.01 to 0.1%). The V and J genes are TRBV27 and TRBJ1-6; D unclear. The germline V gene has CDR1 MNHEY and CDR2 SMNVEV (reference sequence). CDR3 length equals 17 residues. Deletions cut 6 bases from V and 5 bases from J, with 20 bases between. The CDR3 protein is CASRATGEGLHNSPLHF. CDR3 bases: TGTGCCAGCAGAGCCACCGGGGAGGGCTTACATAATTCACCCCTCCACTTT.